This T cell receptor beta chain was captured by sequencing in a study of blood T cells in healthy people across ages. CDR1 DFQATT and CDR2 SNEGSKA come from the germline V gene (reference sequence). The ends lost 3 bases at V and 4 bases at J; junction bases unmatched: 4. The length of the CDR3 is 14 residues. A second PCR of roughly 7 to 11 cycles used a sample-barcoded 5' primer and a J-beta primer mix. With 12 random nucleotides, a template-switch adaptor tagged each individual cDNA molecule. From the 5' RACE reads, TCRdb called clonotypes with MiXCR, one entry per CDR3 protein. The sample includes roughly 1,300,000 distinct CDR3 sequences, around 59% of them seen just once.

The sample was blood. The chain carries TRBV20-1 and TRBJ1-1; 11 bases agree with TRBD1. This TCR was sampled from a man between 18 and 35 years old in good health. CDR3 loop: CSARGQGVSTEAFF. The CDR3 DNA reads TGCAGTGCTAGGGGACAGGGGGTTAGCACTGAAGCTTTCTTT.